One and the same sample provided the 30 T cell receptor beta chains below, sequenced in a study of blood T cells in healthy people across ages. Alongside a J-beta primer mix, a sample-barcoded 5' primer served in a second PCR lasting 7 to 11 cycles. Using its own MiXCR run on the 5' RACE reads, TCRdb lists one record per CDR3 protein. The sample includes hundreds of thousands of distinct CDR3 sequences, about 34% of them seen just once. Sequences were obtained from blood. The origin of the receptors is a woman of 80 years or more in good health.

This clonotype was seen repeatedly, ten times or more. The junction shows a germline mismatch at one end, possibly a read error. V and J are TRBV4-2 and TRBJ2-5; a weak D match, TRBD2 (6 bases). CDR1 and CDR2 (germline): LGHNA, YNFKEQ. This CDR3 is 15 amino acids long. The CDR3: CASSLSRDSQEAQYF. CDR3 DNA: TGTGCCAGCAGCCTAAGCCGGGACTCCCAAGAGGCCCAGTACTTC.

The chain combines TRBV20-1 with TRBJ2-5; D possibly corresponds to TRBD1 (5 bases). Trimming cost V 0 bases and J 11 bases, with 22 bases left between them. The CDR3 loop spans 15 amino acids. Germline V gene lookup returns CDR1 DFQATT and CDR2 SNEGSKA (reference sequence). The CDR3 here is CSARDRATQAYGQYF. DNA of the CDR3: TGCAGTGCTAGAGATCGGGCGACACAGGCCTACGGGCAGTACTTC.

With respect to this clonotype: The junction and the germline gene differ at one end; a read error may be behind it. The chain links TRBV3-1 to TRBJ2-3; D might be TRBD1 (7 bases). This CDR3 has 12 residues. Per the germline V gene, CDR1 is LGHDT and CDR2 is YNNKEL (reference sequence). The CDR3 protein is CASSPRGDTPYF. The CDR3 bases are TGTGCCAGCAGCCCCAGGGGGGATACGCCGTATTTT.

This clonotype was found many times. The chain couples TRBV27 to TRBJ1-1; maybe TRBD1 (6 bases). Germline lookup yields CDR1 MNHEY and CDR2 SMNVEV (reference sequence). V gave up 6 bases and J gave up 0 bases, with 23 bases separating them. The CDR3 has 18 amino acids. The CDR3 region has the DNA TGTGCCAGCAGCCCACCTTTCGGGACAATGAGAATGAACACTGAAGCTTTCTTT. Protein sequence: CASSPPFGTMRMNTEAFF.

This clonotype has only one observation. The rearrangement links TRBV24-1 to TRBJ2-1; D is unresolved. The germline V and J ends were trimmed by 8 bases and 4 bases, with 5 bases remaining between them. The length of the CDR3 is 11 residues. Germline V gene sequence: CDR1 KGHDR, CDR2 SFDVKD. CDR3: CATISYNEQFF. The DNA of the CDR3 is TGTGCCACCATATCGTACAATGAGCAGTTCTTC.

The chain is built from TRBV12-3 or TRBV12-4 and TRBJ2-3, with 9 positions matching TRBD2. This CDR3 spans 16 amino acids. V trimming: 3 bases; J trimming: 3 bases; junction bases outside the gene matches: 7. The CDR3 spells CASSLWLAGTTDTQYF. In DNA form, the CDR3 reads TGTGCCAGCAGTTTGTGGCTAGCGGGGACTACAGATACGCAGTATTTT.

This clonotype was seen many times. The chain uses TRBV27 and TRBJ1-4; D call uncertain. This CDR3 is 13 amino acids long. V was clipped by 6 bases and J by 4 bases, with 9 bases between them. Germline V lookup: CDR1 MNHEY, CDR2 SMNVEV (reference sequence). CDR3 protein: CASSPWSNEKLFF. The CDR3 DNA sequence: TGTGCCAGCAGCCCTTGGAGTAATGAAAAACTGTTTTTT. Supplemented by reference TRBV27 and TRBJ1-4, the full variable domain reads EAQVTQNPRYLITVTGKKLTVTCSQNMNHEYMSWYRQDPGLGLRQIYYSMNVEVTDKGDVPEGYKVSRKEKRNFPLILESPSPNQTSLYFCASSPWSNEKLFFGSGTQLSVL.

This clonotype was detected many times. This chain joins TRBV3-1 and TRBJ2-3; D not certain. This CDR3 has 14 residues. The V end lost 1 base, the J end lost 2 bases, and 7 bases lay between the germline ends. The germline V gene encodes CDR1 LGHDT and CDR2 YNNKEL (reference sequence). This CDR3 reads CASSQGILTDTQYF. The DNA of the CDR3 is TGTGCCAGCAGCCAAGGGATCCTCACAGATACGCAGTATTTT.

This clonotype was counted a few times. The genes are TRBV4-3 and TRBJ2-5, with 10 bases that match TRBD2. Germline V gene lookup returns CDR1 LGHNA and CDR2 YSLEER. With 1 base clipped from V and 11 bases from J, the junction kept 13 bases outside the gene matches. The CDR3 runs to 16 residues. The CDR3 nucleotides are TGCGCCAGCAGCCAAGGGAGGACTAGCGGATTCAATGAGCAGTACTTC. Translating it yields CASSQGRTSGFNEQYF.

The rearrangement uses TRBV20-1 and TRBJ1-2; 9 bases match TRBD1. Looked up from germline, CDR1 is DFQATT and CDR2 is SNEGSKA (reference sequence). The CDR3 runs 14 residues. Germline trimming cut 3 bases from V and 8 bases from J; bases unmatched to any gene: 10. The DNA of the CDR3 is TGCAGTGCTAGGGGACGGACAGGGGCAGGAGGCTACACCTTC. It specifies CSARGRTGAGGYTF.

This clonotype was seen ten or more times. The CDR3 bases are TGTGCCAGCAGCCCTGGAGTGGGGGCGGATGATCTCGGGACCCAGTACTTC. This gives the protein CASSPGVGADDLGTQYF. The chain employs TRBV11-2 and TRBJ2-5, with a weak D call TRBD1 (6 bases). Per germline, CDR1 SGHAT and CDR2 FQNNGV. The V end was cut by 5 bases, the J end by 7 bases, with 26 bases between. This CDR3 has 17 residues. The full variable domain, with the rest looked up from reference TRBV11-2 and TRBJ2-5, is EAGVAQSPRYKIIEKRQSVAFWCNPISGHATLYWYQQILGQGPKLLIQFQNNGVVDDSQLPKDRFSAERLKGVDSTLKIQPAKLEDSAVYLCASSPGVGADDLGTQYFGPGTRLLVL.

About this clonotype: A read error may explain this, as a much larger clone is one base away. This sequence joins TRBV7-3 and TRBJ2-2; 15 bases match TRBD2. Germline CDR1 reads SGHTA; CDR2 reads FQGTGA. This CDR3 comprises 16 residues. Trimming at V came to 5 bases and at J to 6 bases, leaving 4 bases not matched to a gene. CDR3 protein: CASSPGLAGGAGELFF. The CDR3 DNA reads TGTGCCAGCAGCCCAGGACTAGCGGGGGGGGCCGGGGAGCTGTTTTTT.

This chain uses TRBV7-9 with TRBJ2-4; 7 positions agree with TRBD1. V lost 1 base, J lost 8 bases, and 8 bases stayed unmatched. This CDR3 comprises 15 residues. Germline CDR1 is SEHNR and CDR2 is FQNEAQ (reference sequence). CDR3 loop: CASSLGDRELDIQYF. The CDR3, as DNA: TGTGCCAGCAGCTTAGGTGACAGGGAACTGGACATTCAGTACTTC.

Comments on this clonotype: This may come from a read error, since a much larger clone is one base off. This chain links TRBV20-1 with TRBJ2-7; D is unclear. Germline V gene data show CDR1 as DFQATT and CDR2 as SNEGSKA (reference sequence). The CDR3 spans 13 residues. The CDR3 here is CCAVKDGSYEQYF. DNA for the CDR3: TGCTGTGCTGTAAAGGACGGATCCTACGAGCAGTACTTC.

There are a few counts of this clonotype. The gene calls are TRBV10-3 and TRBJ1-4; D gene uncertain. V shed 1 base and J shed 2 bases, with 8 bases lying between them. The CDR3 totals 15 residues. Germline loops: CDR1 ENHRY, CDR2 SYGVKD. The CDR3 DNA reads TGTGCCATCAGTGAGTTGCGGGTTACTAATGAAAAACTGTTTTTT. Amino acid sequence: CAISELRVTNEKLFF.

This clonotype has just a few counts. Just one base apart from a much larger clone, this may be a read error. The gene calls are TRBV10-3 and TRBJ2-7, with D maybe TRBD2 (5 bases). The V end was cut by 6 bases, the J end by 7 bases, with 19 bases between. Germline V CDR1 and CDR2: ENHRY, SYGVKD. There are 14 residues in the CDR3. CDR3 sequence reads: CAIREIGRRLEQYF. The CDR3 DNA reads TGTGCCATCAGGGAGATCGGCAGGAGGCTGGAGCAGTACTTC.

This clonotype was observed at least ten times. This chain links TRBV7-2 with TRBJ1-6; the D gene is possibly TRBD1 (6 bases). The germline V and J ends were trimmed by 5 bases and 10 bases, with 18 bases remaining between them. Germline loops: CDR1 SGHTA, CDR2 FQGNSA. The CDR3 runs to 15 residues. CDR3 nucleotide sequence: TGTGCCAGCAGCCCGCCTACAGGGCGCAACTCACCCCTCCACTTT. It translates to CASSPPTGRNSPLHF.

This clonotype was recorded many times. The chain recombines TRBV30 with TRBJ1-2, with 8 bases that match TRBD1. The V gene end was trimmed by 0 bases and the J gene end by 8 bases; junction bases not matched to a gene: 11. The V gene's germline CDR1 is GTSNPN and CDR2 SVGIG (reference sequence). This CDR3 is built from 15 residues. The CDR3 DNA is TGTGCCTGGAGTGTATTAGGGCCGACAGGGGACGGCTACACCTTC. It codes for CAWSVLGPTGDGYTF.

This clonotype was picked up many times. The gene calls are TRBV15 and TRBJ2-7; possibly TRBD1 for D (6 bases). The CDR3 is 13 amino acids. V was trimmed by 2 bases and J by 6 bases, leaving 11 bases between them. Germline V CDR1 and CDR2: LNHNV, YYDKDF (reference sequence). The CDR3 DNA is TGTGCCACCAGCAGACAGGGGAGTAGCGAGCAGTACTTC. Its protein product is CATSRQGSSEQYF.

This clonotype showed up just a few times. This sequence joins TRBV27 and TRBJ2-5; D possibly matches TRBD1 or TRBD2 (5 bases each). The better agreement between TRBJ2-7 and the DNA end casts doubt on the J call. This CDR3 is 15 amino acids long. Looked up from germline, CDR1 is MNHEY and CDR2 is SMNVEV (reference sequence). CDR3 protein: CASSPFGAETYEQYF. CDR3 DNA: TGTGCCAGCAGTCCCTTCGGGGCAGAGACCTACGAGCAGTACTTC.

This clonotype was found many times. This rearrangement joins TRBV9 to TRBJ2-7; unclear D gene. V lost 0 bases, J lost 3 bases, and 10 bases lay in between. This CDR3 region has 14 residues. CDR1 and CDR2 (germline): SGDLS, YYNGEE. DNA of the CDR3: TGTGCCAGCAGCGTAGAGTCACAGAGCTACGAGCAGTACTTC. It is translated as CASSVESQSYEQYF.

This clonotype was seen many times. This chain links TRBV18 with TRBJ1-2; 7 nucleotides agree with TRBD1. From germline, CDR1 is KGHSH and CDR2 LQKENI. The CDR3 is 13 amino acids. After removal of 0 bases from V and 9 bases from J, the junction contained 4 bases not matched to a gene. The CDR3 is CASSPPTGKSYTF. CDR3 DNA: TGTGCCAGCTCACCACCGACAGGGAAAAGCTACACCTTC.

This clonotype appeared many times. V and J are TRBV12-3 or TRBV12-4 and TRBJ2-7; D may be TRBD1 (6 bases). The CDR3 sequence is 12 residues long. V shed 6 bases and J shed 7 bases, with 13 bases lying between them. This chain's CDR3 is CASSFTGLEQYF. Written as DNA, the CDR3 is TGTGCCAGCAGCTTCACAGGGTTGGAGCAGTACTTC.

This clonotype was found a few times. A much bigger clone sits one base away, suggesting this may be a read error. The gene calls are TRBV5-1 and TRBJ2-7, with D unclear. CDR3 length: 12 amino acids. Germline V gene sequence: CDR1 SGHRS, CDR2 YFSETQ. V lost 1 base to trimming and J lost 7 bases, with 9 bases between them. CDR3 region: CASSLLQNEQYF. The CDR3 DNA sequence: TGCGCCAGCAGCTTGTTGCAGAATGAGCAGTACTTC.

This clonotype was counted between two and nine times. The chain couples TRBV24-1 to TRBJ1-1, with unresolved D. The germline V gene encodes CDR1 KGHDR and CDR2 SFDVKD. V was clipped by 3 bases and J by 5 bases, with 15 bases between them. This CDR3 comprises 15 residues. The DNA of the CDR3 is TGTGCCACCAGTGATAGCGGTCCACCGAGGACTGAAGCTTTCTTT. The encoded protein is CATSDSGPPRTEAFF.

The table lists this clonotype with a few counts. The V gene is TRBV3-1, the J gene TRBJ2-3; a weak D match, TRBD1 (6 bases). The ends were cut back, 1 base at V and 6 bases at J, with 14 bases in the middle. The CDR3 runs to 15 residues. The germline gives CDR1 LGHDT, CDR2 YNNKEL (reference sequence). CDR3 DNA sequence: TGTGCCAGCAGCCAAGTGGGCAGGCAGGGGGATACGCAGTATTTT. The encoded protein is CASSQVGRQGDTQYF.

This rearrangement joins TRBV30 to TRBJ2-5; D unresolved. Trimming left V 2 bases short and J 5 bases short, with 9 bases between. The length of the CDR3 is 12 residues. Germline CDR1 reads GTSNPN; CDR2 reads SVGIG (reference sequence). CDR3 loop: CAWSSMWETQYF. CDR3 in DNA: TGTGCCTGGAGTTCGATGTGGGAGACCCAGTACTTC.

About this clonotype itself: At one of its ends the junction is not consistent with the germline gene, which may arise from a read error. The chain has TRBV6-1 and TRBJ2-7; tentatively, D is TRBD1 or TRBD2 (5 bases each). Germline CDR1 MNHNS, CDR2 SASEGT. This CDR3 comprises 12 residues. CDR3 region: CASSERDPREDF. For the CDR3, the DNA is TGTGCCAGCAGTGAGAGGGACCCACGCGAGGACTTC.

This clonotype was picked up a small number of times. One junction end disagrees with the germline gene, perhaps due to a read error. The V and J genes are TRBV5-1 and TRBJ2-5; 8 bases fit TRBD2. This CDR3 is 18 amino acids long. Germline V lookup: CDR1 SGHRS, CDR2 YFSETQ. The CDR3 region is CASSYNPQRGGLVDEQYF. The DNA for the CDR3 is TGTGCCAGCAGCTACAACCCTCAACGGGGGGGCCTCGTAGATGAGCAGTACTTC.

DNA for the CDR3: TGTGCCTGGAGTAGGGGACAGCTCTACAATGAGCAGTTCTTC. Translating it yields CAWSRGQLYNEQFF. The chain carries TRBV30 and TRBJ2-1, with TRBD1 matching 7 bases. CDR3 size: 14 residues. V lost 2 bases, J lost 3 bases, and 4 bases stayed unmatched. From germline, CDR1 is GTSNPN and CDR2 SVGIG (reference sequence).